The rows below give T cell receptor beta chains drawn from one sample of a study of blood T cell repertoires in COVID-19. TCRdb's table, derived via immunoSEQ multiplex PCR, lists solely in-frame clones and lacks some. The data show 310,000 or so clones, 89% seen once. The sequenced sample consisted of PBMCs or T cells enriched from blood (not recorded which). The receptors derive from a woman in her forties who had recovered from COVID-19. The CDR3 runs from the conserved cysteine through the conserved F or W. D genes are given only for firm matches. Clone size, where shown, is once, few, many, or a class for clones that have expanded.

CDR3nt	CDR3aa	v_gene	j_gene	d_gene	abundance
TGTGCCAGCAGCCCCGACTCGGAGGCAGGCACCGGGGAGCTGTTTTTT	CASSPDSEAGTGELFF	TRBV4-2	TRBJ2-2	.	.
TGTGCCAGCACCAAAGGGGCGGGGTCCACAGATACGCAGTATTTT	CASTKGAGSTDTQYF	TRBV2	TRBJ2-3	.	.
TGTGCCAGCAGTAATCACCCAACGGGACTATCCTACGAGCAGTACTTC	CASSNHPTGLSYEQYF	TRBV7-2	TRBJ2-7	TRBD2	.
TGTGCTAGTCCCAGGGGGCCCCCGTTCTTC	CASPRGPPFF	TRBV12-5	TRBJ2-1	TRBD1	.
TGTGCCAGTAGTGTCGACAGAGATACCGCTGAAGCTTTCTTT	CASSVDRDTAEAFF	TRBV19	TRBJ1-1	.	.
TGTGCCAGCAGGCCGTCTTTGCGGGAGATCCACAATGAGCAGTTCTTC	CASRPSLREIHNEQFF	TRBV3-1/TRBV3-2	TRBJ2-1	TRBD2	.
TGTGCCTGGAGTGTACAGGGAGGGTCACCCCTCCACTTT	CAWSVQGGSPLHF	TRBV30	TRBJ1-6	.	.
TGCGCCAGCAGCCCGATCGGGGGATATCACGAGCAGTACTTC	CASSPIGGYHEQYF	TRBV4-3	TRBJ2-7	.	.
TGTGCCAGCCAGTGGCTCGACACAGATACGCAGTATTTT	CASQWLDTDTQYF	TRBV9	TRBJ2-3	.	.
TGTGCCAGTAGTATCGGGCGGGAGGGGGAGCAGTTCTTC	CASSIGREGEQFF	TRBV19	TRBJ2-1	TRBD2	.
TGTGCCAGCAGTCTGACAGGGAGGACTGAAGCTTTCTTT	CASSLTGRTEAFF	TRBV7-3	TRBJ1-1	TRBD1	.
TGTGCCAGCAGCCAAGGGGACAGGGGAGTTGCAGAGACCCAGTACTTC	CASSQGDRGVAETQYF	TRBV3-1/TRBV3-2	TRBJ2-5	TRBD1	.
TGTGCCAGCAGCTTTACTAGCTCCTACAATGAGCAGTTCTTC	CASSFTSSYNEQFF	TRBV7-8	TRBJ2-1	.	.
TGTGCCAGCAGTTTTATGGGTGACAGGGGGGATGGCTACACCTTC	CASSFMGDRGDGYTF	TRBV27	TRBJ1-2	TRBD1	.
TGCGCCAGCAGCTTAGAAGCTAGCGGGAACACCGGGGAGCTGTTTTTT	CASSLEASGNTGELFF	TRBV5-1	TRBJ2-2	TRBD2	once
TGCGCCAGCAGTGAGGCGATTTCCTACAATGAGCAGTTCTTC	CASSEAISYNEQFF	TRBV10-1	TRBJ2-1	.	.
TGTGCCTGGAGTGTAAGGACATCTGGAAACACCATATATTTT	CAWSVRTSGNTIYF	TRBV30	TRBJ1-3	.	once
TGTGCCTGGAGTAGGGACAGGGGTCAGCCCCAGCATTTT	CAWSRDRGQPQHF	TRBV30	TRBJ1-5	TRBD1	.
TGTGCCACCAGACAGAATAATTCACCCCTCCACTTT	CATRQNNSPLHF	TRBV11-3	TRBJ1-6	.	once
TGTGCCAGCAAACTAGCGGGGGGCTGGGAGACCCAGTACTTC	CASKLAGGWETQYF	TRBV7-2	TRBJ2-5	TRBD2	.
TGTGCCAGCAGCCAGGGGGTAGCGAGCCGCGGGGAGCTGTTTTTT	CASSQGVASRGELFF	TRBV7-3	TRBJ2-2	TRBD1	.
TGTGCCAGCAGCTTGGAACTAGCGGGGGGTTACAATGAGCAGTTCTTC	CASSLELAGGYNEQFF	TRBV3-1/TRBV3-2	TRBJ2-1	TRBD2	.
TGCGCCAGCAGCCACCAGCCGGACACCTATTATAATGAAAAACTGTTTTTT	CASSHQPDTYYNEKLFF	TRBV4-3	TRBJ1-4	.	.
TGTGCCACCAGCATTACAGGGGGGAGAAACACTGAAGCTTTCTTT	CATSITGGRNTEAFF	TRBV15	TRBJ1-1	TRBD1	.
TGCGCCAGCAGTCCTCGGACTAGCGGGGTCAGATACGAGCAGTACTTC	CASSPRTSGVRYEQYF	TRBV5-1	TRBJ2-7	TRBD2	.
TGTGCCAGCAGCCAAGGGGCATCGAACACTGAAGCTTTCTTT	CASSQGASNTEAFF	TRBV3-1/TRBV3-2	TRBJ1-1	.	.
TGTGCCAGCAGCTTAGATCCTATATCAGAGCAGTACTTC	CASSLDPISEQYF	TRBV11-3	TRBJ2-7	.	.
TGTGCCTGGAAGACAGGGGAATTTGAAAAACTGTTTTTT	CAWKTGEFEKLFF	TRBV30	TRBJ1-4	TRBD1	.
TGTGCCAGCAGTTTTTTGAGGCAAGCATGGGATACGCAGTATTTT	CASSFLRQAWDTQYF	TRBV27	TRBJ2-3	.	.
TGTGCCAGCAGTTACGATAATGGGGGGGATCTCTACGAGCAGTACTTC	CASSYDNGGDLYEQYF	TRBV6-5	TRBJ2-7	TRBD2	once
TGTGCCAGCAGCCCCAGACAGGGAGGCGCCTACGAGCAGTACTTC	CASSPRQGGAYEQYF	TRBV13	TRBJ2-7	.	.
TGTGCCAGCAGCCTCGAGAGAAGAGCCTACGAGCAGTACTTC	CASSLERRAYEQYF	TRBV6-5	TRBJ2-7	.	.
TGTGCCAGCAGCTTAGTGGGGACATTACAGACCTACGAGCAGTACTTC	CASSLVGTLQTYEQYF	TRBV11-3	TRBJ2-7	.	.
TGTGCCAGCGGGGGGGAGACTGAAGCTTTCTTT	CASGGETEAFF	TRBV28	TRBJ1-1	.	.
TGTGCCAGCAGTGACGGGATAACGAATAATTCACCCCTCCACTTT	CASSDGITNNSPLHF	TRBV2	TRBJ1-6	.	.
TGTGCCAGCTCACTAGCCCTGGGACAGGGGAACACTGAAGCTTTCTTT	CASSLALGQGNTEAFF	TRBV18	TRBJ1-1	TRBD1	many
TGTGCCAGCAGGGGACTAGACTACGAGCAGTACTTC	CASRGLDYEQYF	TRBV6-5	TRBJ2-7	TRBD2	once
TGTGCCAGCAGCCTCAGCGGTCAAGAGACCCAGTACTTC	CASSLSGQETQYF	TRBV2	TRBJ2-5	.	.
TGTGCCAGCAGCTTAAGCCTAGCGGGGAGATATGGAGATACGCAGTATTTT	CASSLSLAGRYGDTQYF	TRBV7-3	TRBJ2-3	TRBD2	.
TGTGCCAGCAACAGGGGGCGCGAGTACAATGAGCAGTTCTTC	CASNRGREYNEQFF	TRBV27	TRBJ2-1	TRBD1	.
TGTGCCACCAGCAGAGATCACGGTCAGCCCCAGCATTTT	CATSRDHGQPQHF	TRBV15	TRBJ1-5	.	once
TGCAGCGTTCAATCCCCCAGGGTTTCCTACGAGCAGTACTTC	CSVQSPRVSYEQYF	TRBV29-1	TRBJ2-7	.	.
TGTGCCACCCAAGGGGGGACAGGGGGCTTCTACGAGCAGTACTTC	CATQGGTGGFYEQYF	TRBV27	TRBJ2-7	TRBD1	.
TGCGCCAGCAGCCGCGGACAGGGTCAGGGTGAGCAGTTCTTC	CASSRGQGQGEQFF	TRBV4-3	TRBJ2-1	TRBD1	.
TGTGCCAGCAGTAACCGGGACAGCATCTACGAGCAGTACTTC	CASSNRDSIYEQYF	TRBV27	TRBJ2-7	TRBD1	.
TGTGCCAGCAGCCAAGGGACTAGCGGGAGGTTTGGCATTCAGTACTTC	CASSQGTSGRFGIQYF	TRBV3-1/TRBV3-2	TRBJ2-4	TRBD2	.
TGTGCCTGGAGTGTAGGGGGTCCCGAGCCCCAGCATTTT	CAWSVGGPEPQHF	TRBV30	TRBJ1-5	.	.
TGCGCCAGCACGAGGGGAGGACAGGTCTCAAACACTGAAGCTTTCTTT	CASTRGGQVSNTEAFF	TRBV5-1	TRBJ1-1	TRBD1	.
TGCGCCAGCAGCCCCGGGGCCCTAGCGGGGGGGGAAAATGAGCAGTTCTTC	CASSPGALAGGENEQFF	TRBV4-1	TRBJ2-1	TRBD2	once